A single sample gave rise to the 10 T cell receptor beta chains below, sequenced in a study of blood T cell repertoires in COVID-19. Sequencing used immunoSEQ multiplex PCR; TCRdb keeps in-frame clones, though not all of them. This sample has 50,000 or so clones; 87% occur once, and the top ten carry about 15%. Sequencing was carried out using peripheral blood. Every receptor here comes from a human donor with active COVID-19. The donor label of this sample is uncertain.

The chain links TRBV21-1 to TRBJ1-1; TRBD1 reflects the table's D call only, with no check against the DNA. TRBV21-1 is classified as a pseudogene. The CDR3 is 12 amino acids. Here the CDR3 DNA reads TGTGCCAGCAACGACAGGGAAAATGAAGCTTTCTTT. Amino acid sequence: CASNDRENEAFF.

This chain links TRBV5-5 with TRBJ1-1; possibly TRBD1 for D (5 bases). In germline, CDR1 is SGHKS, CDR2 YYEKEE (reference sequence). Trimming removed 4 bases from V and 1 base from J, with 11 bases in between. The CDR3 contains 14 residues. The CDR3, as DNA: TGTGCCAGCAGCCTCAAAACAGGGAACACTGAAGCTTTCTTT. It translates to CASSLKTGNTEAFF.

The chain joins TRBV4-2 to TRBJ1-1, with TRBD1 as a possible D gene (5 bases). V was trimmed by 4 bases and J by 1 base, leaving 13 bases between them. The V gene's germline CDR1 is LGHNA and CDR2 YNFKEQ. The CDR3 runs 15 residues. The CDR3 is CASSLYQGGNTEAFF. The DNA of the CDR3 is TGTGCCAGCAGCCTTTACCAGGGAGGGAACACTGAAGCTTTCTTT.

The V gene is TRBV18, the J gene TRBJ1-2; D is undetermined. The ends were cut back, 3 bases at V and 4 bases at J, with 6 bases in the middle. CDR3 length equals 12 residues. Germline CDR1 and CDR2: KGHSH and LQKENI. CDR3 sequence: CASSPGSYGYTF. CDR3 DNA: TGTGCCAGCTCACCGGGCAGCTATGGCTACACCTTC.

The rearrangement joins TRBV5-6 to TRBJ2-5; weak D call: TRBD1 (5 bases). Germline V lookup: CDR1 SGHDT, CDR2 YYEEEE. With 2 bases removed from V and 4 bases from J, the gap between germline ends came to 9 bases. CDR3 size: 13 residues. The CDR3 region is CASSFDSLETQYF. The CDR3 nucleotides are TGTGCCAGCAGCTTCGACAGCTTAGAGACCCAGTACTTC.

This chain connects TRBV7-9 to TRBJ2-1; no reliable D call. CDR1 and CDR2 (germline): SEHNR, FQNEAQ (reference sequence). Trimming took 0 bases from V and 5 from J, leaving 11 bases between them. The length of the CDR3 is 15 residues. The CDR3 nucleotides are TGTGCCAGCAGCTTAGCCCTGGGCACTGACAATGAGCAGTTCTTC. Translating gives CASSLALGTDNEQFF.

The chain employs TRBV5-1 and TRBJ2-1, with D possibly being TRBD2 (6 bases). V was shortened by 0 bases and J by 5 bases, with 18 bases between the two germline ends. The CDR3 spans 17 residues. Germline loops: CDR1 SGHRS, CDR2 YFSETQ. The CDR3 region has the DNA TGCGCCAGCAGCTTGGAAGCCGGGACTCCCCTCCACAATGAGCAGTTCTTC. This gives the protein CASSLEAGTPLHNEQFF. Complete variable domain (other parts from reference TRBV5-1 and TRBJ2-1): KAGVTQTPRYLIKTRGQQVTLSCSPISGHRSVSWYQQTPGQGLQFLFEYFSETQRNKGNFPGRFSGRQFSNSRSEMNVSTLELGDSALYLCASSLEAGTPLHNEQFFGPGTRLTVL.

The gene calls are TRBV15 and TRBJ2-1; the D is unclear. The CDR3 totals 16 residues. Deletions cut 0 bases from V and 4 bases from J, with 13 bases between. CDR1 is LNHNV and CDR2 is YYDKDF in the germline V gene (reference sequence). The CDR3: CATSRDLSPNYNEQFF. CDR3 bases: TGTGCCACCAGCAGAGATCTTAGTCCCAATTACAATGAGCAGTTCTTC.

The genes are TRBV27 and TRBJ2-7; a possible D gene is TRBD1 (6 bases). V gave up 9 bases and J gave up 0 bases, with 12 bases separating them. This CDR3 spans 13 amino acids. Germline values: CDR1 MNHEY, CDR2 SMNVEV (reference sequence). Here the CDR3 reads CASQDSYSYEQYF. CDR3 bases: TGTGCCAGTCAGGACAGTTACTCCTACGAGCAGTACTTC.

The rearrangement joins TRBV27 to TRBJ2-3, with D unresolved. Trimming cost V 5 bases and J 2 bases, with 8 bases left between them. The CDR3 covers 13 residues. CDR1 MNHEY and CDR2 SMNVEV come from the germline V gene (reference sequence). The CDR3, as DNA: TGTGCCAGCAGTCCTTCGGTCACAGATACGCAGTATTTT. Its translation is CASSPSVTDTQYF.